This T cell receptor beta chain was identified in a study of blood T cell repertoires in COVID-19. Per the study methods: Estimation of nucleated cell counts was performed using reference gene primer amplification. Only in-frame clones appear in the TCRdb table, and some are missing; sequencing was by immunoSEQ multiplex PCR. V and J calls and clone size are copied from that table; D and trimming were computed from the DNA. The sample carries about 240,000 clones, 82% recorded once. This CDR3 has 14 residues. J lost 4 bases, V lost 6 bases, and 6 bases had no gene match. Looked up from germline, CDR1 is SNHLY and CDR2 is FYNNEI.

The clonotype was recovered from a woman aged 55-69 years with active or convalescent COVID-19. The chain links TRBV2 to TRBJ1-1; 9 bases are shared with TRBD1. The sequencing input was peripheral blood. CDR3: CASRHRGHATEAFF. The CDR3 DNA reads as TGTGCCAGCAGGCACAGGGGGCACGCCACTGAAGCTTTCTTT.